A single sample is the source of the 32 T cell receptor beta chains below, sequenced in a study of regulatory T cells in long-lasting Graves disease. Arm-PCR of CDR3 regions and iRepertoire HTBI primers were the basis on which TCR beta libraries were built. TCRdb re-called the multiplex PCR reads through MiXCR, storing one row per CDR3 protein. The top ten hold 13% to 15% of the sample, which has 400,000 to 500,000 distinct CDR3 sequences, roughly 21% seen once. As to time point: persistent/refractory GD, antithyroid drugs over 5 years with positive TRAb. The TCR library was made from RNA extracted from PBMCs. Sequences were derived from peripheral blood mononuclear cells (PBMCs), sampled when the disease was refractory, from a patient treated with antithyroid drugs. The receptors were sampled from a female donor with Graves disease.

This clonotype was observed a few times. This rearrangement joins TRBV7-8 to TRBJ1-4; D unresolved. The V gene's germline CDR1 is SGHVS and CDR2 FQNEAQ. V lost 5 bases and J 7 bases, leaving 8 bases between the germline ends. The CDR3 is 12 residues long. CDR3 residues: CASSPGIEKLFF. The CDR3 DNA reads as TGTGCCAGCAGCCCCGGGATTGAAAAACTGTTTTTT.

This chain uses TRBV27 with TRBJ1-2, with TRBD1 as a possible D gene (6 bases). The CDR3 totals 15 residues. The germline gives CDR1 MNHEY, CDR2 SMNVEV (reference sequence). The V gene lost 5 bases and the J gene lost 3 bases, with 16 bases spanning the gap. CDR3 region: CASSRGLAGHYGYTF. In DNA form, the CDR3 reads TGTGCCAGCAGTCGGGGGCTGGCAGGCCACTATGGCTACACCTTC.

This chain uses TRBV18 with TRBJ2-1, with unresolved D. Germline CDR1 and CDR2: KGHSH and LQKENI. The CDR3 consists of 11 residues. V was shortened by 5 bases and J by 6 bases, with 5 bases between the two germline ends. In nucleotides, the CDR3 is TGTGCCAGCTCAGGGCTCAATGAGCAGTTCTTC. Translated, it gives CASSGLNEQFF.

The J gene is TRBJ1-5, the V gene TRBV4-2, with 7 bases lining up with TRBD1. This CDR3 has 17 residues. Germline values: CDR1 LGHNA, CDR2 YNFKEQ. Trimming at V came to 5 bases and at J to 3 bases, leaving 13 bases not matched to a gene. The CDR3 DNA sequence: TGTGCCAGCAGCAGCCGGACAGGCCCAAATCTCAATCAGCCCCAGCATTTT. Encoded protein: CASSSRTGPNLNQPQHF.

J is TRBJ2-7 and V is TRBV7-9; unclear D gene. Trimming removed 0 bases from V and 10 bases from J, with 10 bases in between. Per germline, CDR1 SEHNR and CDR2 FQNEAQ (reference sequence). CDR3 length: 12 residues. For the CDR3, the DNA is TGTGCCAGCAGCTTAGCGGGCTGGTTACAGTACTTC. Protein: CASSLAGWLQYF.

J is TRBJ2-7 and V is TRBV20-1, with TRBD1 identical over 7 bases. The J segment lost 3 bases and the V segment lost 0 bases, leaving 8 bases of the junction unmatched. The CDR3 sequence is 15 residues long. From germline, CDR1 is DFQATT and CDR2 SNEGSKA (reference sequence). The CDR3 coding sequence is TGCAGTGCTAGAGAGCCAAACAGGGGCAGCTACGAGCAGTACTTC. This sequence encodes CSAREPNRGSYEQYF.

This chain uses TRBV5-1 with TRBJ1-2; D might be TRBD1 (5 bases). The V end lost 4 bases, the J end lost 8 bases, and 12 bases lay between the germline ends. CDR1 is SGHRS and CDR2 is YFSETQ in the germline V gene. The CDR3 extends over 12 amino acids. CDR3 coding DNA: TGCGCCAGCAGCCTGGGGGATGAGGGCTACACCTTC. This sequence encodes CASSLGDEGYTF.

The sample holds many counts of this clonotype. The chain has TRBV19 and TRBJ1-4, with TRBD1 matching 9 bases. J gave up 8 bases and V 5 bases, and 12 bases lay outside the gene matches. The germline V gene encodes CDR1 LNHDA and CDR2 SQIVND (reference sequence). CDR3 length equals 16 residues. The CDR3 nucleotides read TGTGCCAGTAGTCCGATCAACAGGGGGCAGGGGGAAAAACTGTTTTTT. This encodes CASSPINRGQGEKLFF.

CDR3 sequence reads: CAISPIQGPLSGANVLTF. The CDR3 DNA is TGTGCCATCAGCCCTATTCAGGGCCCCCTCTCTGGGGCCAACGTCCTGACTTTC. The rearrangement uses TRBV10-3 and TRBJ2-6, with a tentative D call TRBD1 (5 bases). The CDR3 length is 18 residues. CDR1 is ENHRY, CDR2 SYGVKD, per germline. V lost 6 bases and J 0 bases, leaving 18 bases between the germline ends.

The chain has TRBV12-3 or TRBV12-4 and TRBJ2-1; 8 bases align to TRBD2. This CDR3 comprises 16 residues. V trimming: 3 bases; J trimming: 5 bases; junction bases outside the gene matches: 9. CDR3 loop: CASSFTRGTRDNEQFF. The DNA of the CDR3 is TGTGCCAGCAGTTTTACCCGCGGGACTAGGGACAATGAGCAGTTCTTC.

This clonotype occurred many times. The chain is built from TRBV2 and TRBJ2-2; 15 bases map to TRBD2. Germline values: CDR1 SNHLY, CDR2 FYNNEI. This CDR3 has 15 residues. V gave up 6 bases and J gave up 5 bases; unmatched junction bases: 1. The CDR3 DNA follows: TGTGCCAGCAGGGGACTAGCGGGAGGAACCGGGGAGCTGTTTTTT. It encodes CASRGLAGGTGELFF.

In regard to this clonotype: This may arise from a read error, as a much more abundant clone is one base away. The chain is built from TRBV11-2 and TRBJ2-7, with 7 bases fitting TRBD2. The CDR3 runs to 15 residues. V dropped 2 bases and J dropped 9; count of bases not matched to a gene: 13. The germline gives CDR1 SGHAT, CDR2 FQNNGV. Written as DNA, the CDR3 is TGTGCCAGCAGCTTACTGGCGGGAGCTTTTAACGGGCAGTACTTC. Its translation: CASSLLAGAFNGQYF.

The V gene is TRBV6-1, the J gene TRBJ1-1; D is uncertain. Deletions cut 2 bases from V and 3 bases from J, with 10 bases between. The CDR3 spans 14 residues. CDR1 is MNHNS, CDR2 SASEGT, per germline. The CDR3, as DNA: TGTGCCAGCAGTGAAAACAGACGATACACTGAAGCTTTCTTT. Its protein is CASSENRRYTEAFF.

The chain combines TRBV2 with TRBJ1-3, with D hard to call. Trimming cost V 3 bases and J 0 bases, with 12 bases left between them. The CDR3 extends over 16 amino acids. Germline loops: CDR1 SNHLY, CDR2 FYNNEI. The CDR3 spells CASSERDSNSGNTIYF. The CDR3 nucleotides are TGTGCCAGCAGTGAGAGAGACTCTAACTCTGGAAACACCATATATTTT. Looking up the rest from reference TRBV2 and TRBJ1-3 gives the full variable domain: EPEVTQTPSHQVTQMGQEVILRCVPISNHLYFYWYRQILGQKVEFLVSFYNNEISEKSEIFDDQFSVERPDGSNFTLKIRSTKLEDSAMYFCASSERDSNSGNTIYFGEGSWLTVV.

This clonotype was detected many times. The chain recombines TRBV19 with TRBJ1-2; 10 positions match TRBD1. Germline loops: CDR1 LNHDA, CDR2 SQIVND (reference sequence). This CDR3 has 15 amino acids. The J segment lost 8 bases and the V segment lost 4 bases, leaving 10 bases of the junction unmatched. This CDR3 is CASSTTGGGPSGYTF. The CDR3 DNA follows: TGTGCCAGTAGTACGACAGGGGGCGGTCCGTCCGGCTACACCTTC.

This clonotype appeared many times. The chain links TRBV28 to TRBJ2-7, with 12 bases matching TRBD1. Per germline, CDR1 MDHEN and CDR2 SYDVKM. Trimming took 8 bases from V and 5 from J; bases not matched to a gene: 4. The CDR3 is 13 residues long. CDR3 loop: CASSGQGAHEQYF. Written as DNA, the CDR3 is TGTGCCAGCTCGGGACAGGGGGCCCACGAGCAGTACTTC.

This clonotype has more than one count but fewer than ten. The chain carries TRBV3-1 and TRBJ1-4, with D uncertain. This CDR3 has 14 amino acids. Germline CDR1 and CDR2: LGHDT and YNNKEL (reference sequence). V gave up 1 base and J gave up 8 bases, with 11 bases separating them. In nucleotides, the CDR3 is TGTGCCAGCAGCCAAGCCGGCGGGCGGGAAAAACTGTTTTTT. Amino acid sequence: CASSQAGGREKLFF.

As regards this clonotype: Because it lacks the conserved phenylalanine or tryptophan at the end, this CDR3 is likely a read error. The CDR3 spells CASSQSSTTGANYGYTL. The CDR3 DNA is TGTGCCAGTAGCCAGTCCTCGACGACTGGAGCTAACTATGGCTACACCCTC. The chain combines TRBV19 with TRBJ1-2; D remains unclear. V was shortened by 6 bases and J by 0 bases, with 20 bases between the two germline ends. The CDR3 spans 17 residues. Germline V gene lookup returns CDR1 LNHDA and CDR2 SQIVND (reference sequence).

Concerning this clonotype: A single base separates this from a much larger clone, so it may be a read error. The gene calls are TRBV11-3 and TRBJ1-1, with a possible D match to TRBD1 (5 bases). Germline V gives CDR1 SGHNT, CDR2 YENEEA. V was cut by 2 bases and J by 9 bases, with 22 bases left in between. The CDR3 runs 16 residues. This chain's CDR3 is CASSLNRFREGTKAFF. For the CDR3, the DNA is TGTGCCAGCAGCTTAAATCGATTCAGGGAGGGGACTAAAGCTTTCTTT. Full variable domain (rest looked up from reference TRBV11-3 and TRBJ1-1): EAGVVQSPRYKIIEKKQPVAFWCNPISGHNTLYWYLQNLGQGPELLIRYENEEAVDDSQLPKDRFSAERLKGVDSTLKIQPAELGDSAVYLCASSLNRFREGTKAFFGQGTRLTVV.

This clonotype occurred many times. The CDR3: CASSLFRGPAEAFF. CDR3 nucleotides: TGTGCCAGCAGTTTATTCAGGGGGCCGGCTGAAGCTTTCTTT. The chain carries TRBV28 and TRBJ1-1; 8 positions agree with TRBD1. Germline CDR1 and CDR2: MDHEN and SYDVKM. The CDR3 is 14 residues long. J was trimmed by 6 bases and V by 1 base; bases with no gene match: 4.

This clonotype was seen ten or more times. V usage is TRBV6-5 and J usage is TRBJ2-5, with D maybe TRBD2 (5 bases). Germline CDR1 MNHEY, CDR2 SVGAGI. This CDR3 is built from 18 residues. Trimming removed 3 bases from V and 1 base from J, with 21 bases in between. DNA for the CDR3: TGTGCCAGCAGTTATACCTTTTTTCCGGAAGAGGGCCAAGAGACCCAGTACTTC. It is translated as CASSYTFFPEEGQETQYF.

In its sample, this clonotype was seen many times. The gene calls are TRBV27 and TRBJ2-7; no clear D. V was pared by 6 bases and J by 0 bases, with 15 bases between. This CDR3 has 15 residues. Germline V gene data show CDR1 as MNHEY and CDR2 as SMNVEV (reference sequence). CDR3 coding DNA: TGTGCCAGCAGATACGACTTCTCTAGCTCCTACGAGCAGTACTTC. This gives the protein CASRYDFSSSYEQYF.

In the case of this clonotype: Given a much more abundant clone one base away, this may be a read error. The chain is built from TRBV20-1 and TRBJ1-1; 7 nucleotides match TRBD1. The J segment lost 7 bases and the V segment lost 3 bases, leaving 8 bases of the junction unmatched. CDR3 length equals 13 residues. Germline V lookup: CDR1 DFQATT, CDR2 SNEGSKA (reference sequence). The CDR3 loop is CSARPTGKDEAFF. CDR3 DNA: TGCAGTGCTAGGCCGACAGGGAAGGATGAAGCTTTCTTT.

The chain uses TRBV19 and TRBJ2-7; 8 bases align to TRBD1. The CDR3 is made up of 17 amino acids. The V gene end was trimmed by 4 bases and the J gene end by 3 bases; junction bases not matched to a gene: 14. Germline loops: CDR1 LNHDA, CDR2 SQIVND (reference sequence). CDR3 in DNA: TGTGCCAGTAGTACCGCCCCAGGACAGGGAATTTACTACGAGCAGTACTTC. Residues: CASSTAPGQGIYYEQYF.

This clonotype came up a few times. The chain is built from TRBV30 and TRBJ2-3, with D tentatively TRBD1 or TRBD2 (5 bases each). The ends were cut back, 7 bases at V and 8 bases at J, with 19 bases in the middle. The CDR3 length is 13 residues. Per the germline V gene, CDR1 is GTSNPN and CDR2 is SVGIG (reference sequence). The CDR3 region is CASWGTDSTTQYF. CDR3 coding DNA: TGTGCCTCCTGGGGGACGGACTCTACTACGCAGTATTTT. The variable domain in full, with the rest retrieved from reference TRBV30 and TRBJ2-3, is SQTIHQWPATLVQPVGSPLSLECTVEGTSNPNLYWYRQAAGRGLQLLFYSVGIGQISSEVPQNLSASRPQDRQFILSSKKLLLSDSGFYLCASWGTDSTTQYFGPGTRLTVL.

This clonotype was recorded many times. This rearrangement joins TRBV6-1 to TRBJ2-5; TRBD1 agrees at 8 bases. This CDR3 spans 13 amino acids. Germline V CDR1 and CDR2: MNHNS, SASEGT. Trimming removed 8 bases from V and 6 bases from J; junction bases left unmatched: 8. CDR3 amino acids: CASGSGGEKTQYF. The CDR3 DNA reads as TGTGCCAGCGGGTCAGGGGGCGAAAAGACCCAGTACTTC.

This clonotype has just a few counts. V usage is TRBV27 and J usage is TRBJ1-4; the D gene is possibly TRBD1 (6 bases). CDR1 MNHEY and CDR2 SMNVEV come from the germline V gene (reference sequence). V was shortened by 4 bases and J by 7 bases, with 13 bases between the two germline ends. The CDR3 is made up of 14 amino acids. The CDR3 spells CASSSTGWGEKLFF. CDR3 DNA: TGTGCCAGCAGTTCGACAGGATGGGGTGAAAAACTGTTTTTT.

This clonotype was seen repeatedly, ten times or more. The chain combines TRBV11-2 with TRBJ2-7; D remains ambiguous. The CDR3 length is 12 residues. From germline, CDR1 is SGHAT and CDR2 FQNNGV. V was trimmed by 0 bases and J by 6 bases, leaving 6 bases between them. DNA for the CDR3: TGTGCCAGCAGCTTAGATCTCCTCGAGCAGTACTTC. Amino acids: CASSLDLLEQYF.

This clonotype was observed at least ten times. This chain joins TRBV9 and TRBJ2-7; a weak D match, TRBD1 (6 bases). V lost 3 bases, J lost 1 base, and 17 bases lay in between. The germline V gene has CDR1 SGDLS and CDR2 YYNGEE. CDR3 size: 16 residues. CDR3 in DNA: TGTGCCAGCAGCGCCGGCCTCTACAGGGAGTCCTACGAGCAGTACTTC. Its translation is CASSAGLYRESYEQYF.

This clonotype was counted many times. This chain uses TRBV7-9 with TRBJ2-7, with 9 bases identical to TRBD2. With V trimmed by 3 bases and J by 3 bases, 9 bases remained unmatched. This CDR3 contains 16 residues. Germline assignment: CDR1 SEHNR and CDR2 FQNEAQ (reference sequence). The CDR3 region has the DNA TGTGCCAGCAGCTTTGCTGCGGGAGGGTTACACTACGAGCAGTACTTC. Translating gives CASSFAAGGLHYEQYF.

The chain has TRBV29-1 and TRBJ2-4; no clear D. Germline V lookup: CDR1 SQVTM, CDR2 ANQGSEA. This CDR3 spans 15 amino acids. Trimming stripped 6 bases from V and 6 bases from J, with 21 bases between. This chain's CDR3 is CSVVKDRTPRNIQYF. The CDR3 DNA reads TGCAGCGTCGTCAAGGACCGAACTCCCCGAAACATTCAGTACTTC. Full variable domain (outside the CDR3, taken from reference TRBV29-1 and TRBJ2-4): SAVISQKPSRDICQRGTSLTIQCQVDSQVTMMFWYRQQPGQSLTLIATANQGSEATYESGFVIDKFPISRPNLTFSTLTVSNMSPEDSSIYLCSVVKDRTPRNIQYFGAGTRLSVL.

This clonotype was recorded at least ten times. The chain links TRBV6-1 to TRBJ1-2; TRBD1 is a possible D gene (5 bases). V gave up 7 bases and J gave up 4 bases, with 10 bases separating them. Germline-derived CDR1 and CDR2 are MNHNS and SASEGT. This CDR3 is 12 amino acids long. The CDR3 region has the DNA TGTGCCAGCACCGGGGCCTTCTATGGCTACACCTTC. Amino acids: CASTGAFYGYTF.